Following are 9 T cell receptor beta chains from one sample sequenced in a study of spatial heterogeneity in lung cancer. Time point in this sample: sample taken at primary tumor resection. Tumor, nontumor lung or frozen PBMC supplied whole RNA, sequenced without sorting. TCRdb used MiXCR to reprocess the 5' RACE reads, holding one entry per CDR3 protein. This sample has about 80,000 distinct CDR3 sequences, with approximately 21% found just once. Sequencing was performed on PBMCs, taken at surgery. The source of these receptors is a male donor with early-stage non-small cell lung cancer.

This clonotype was detected a few times. The chain combines TRBV6-5 with TRBJ2-1; TRBD2 might be the D (5 bases). V lost 7 bases and J 12 bases, leaving 19 bases between the germline ends. CDR3 length: 13 residues. The germline V gene has CDR1 MNHEY and CDR2 SVGAGI. CDR3 residues: CASTPPGLEGQFF. The CDR3 DNA reads TGTGCCAGCACACCCCCGGGGTTAGAAGGGCAGTTCTTC.

The CDR3 sequence: CATSDPGGIGSYNEQFF. DNA of the CDR3: TGTGCCACCAGTGACCCCGGGGGTATCGGTTCCTACAATGAGCAGTTCTTC. V gene TRBV24-1 combines with J gene TRBJ2-1; TRBD2 might be the D (6 bases). The CDR3 contains 17 residues. V was pared by 4 bases and J by 1 base, with 16 bases between. Germline values: CDR1 KGHDR, CDR2 SFDVKD.

The V and J genes are TRBV2 and TRBJ2-3; 8 bases are a match to TRBD1. V lost 4 bases and J lost 2; bases outside the gene matches: 2. The CDR3 covers 14 residues. Germline CDR1 reads SNHLY; CDR2 reads FYNNEI. CDR3 in DNA: TGTGCCAGCAGTGTGACAGGGGTCACAGATACGCAGTATTTT. Its protein product is CASSVTGVTDTQYF.

V gene TRBV7-6 combines with J gene TRBJ1-3, with D perhaps matching TRBD1 (6 bases). The CDR3 totals 14 residues. Trimming removed 4 bases at V and 0 bases at J, with 7 bases between. Germline CDR1 is SGHVS and CDR2 is FNYEAQ. In nucleotides, the CDR3 is TGTGCCAGCAGCTCGGACAGCTCTGGAAACACCATATATTTT. Translation: CASSSDSSGNTIYF.

This chain uses TRBV5-1 with TRBJ2-7, with D possibly being TRBD1 (6 bases). Germline CDR1 reads SGHRS; CDR2 reads YFSETQ. Trimming stripped 8 bases from V and 3 bases from J, with 12 bases between. The CDR3 covers 12 residues. The CDR3 bases are TGCGCCAGTAAGCAGGGGAACTACGAGCAGTACTTC. Residues: CASKQGNYEQYF.

In this sample, this clonotype turned up many times. J is TRBJ2-7 and V is TRBV10-3; D is unresolved. V lost 4 bases to trimming and J lost 6 bases, with 13 bases between them. This CDR3 comprises 13 residues. Germline values: CDR1 ENHRY, CDR2 SYGVKD. CDR3 sequence reads: CAISVQAEFEQYF. CDR3 DNA sequence: TGTGCCATCAGTGTTCAGGCTGAGTTCGAGCAGTACTTC.

This clonotype was counted only a few times. This sequence joins TRBV7-2 and TRBJ2-6, with D perhaps TRBD1 (7 bases). The germline gives CDR1 SGHTA, CDR2 FQGNSA. The CDR3 covers 19 residues. Trimming took 5 bases from V and 2 from J, leaving 22 bases between them. The CDR3: CASSPRETGYSAGANVLTF. The CDR3, as DNA: TGTGCCAGCAGCCCCCGGGAGACAGGGTATTCTGCTGGGGCCAACGTCCTGACTTTC.

The rearrangement joins TRBV18 to TRBJ2-2; TRBD1 matches at 10 bases. The CDR3 totals 15 residues. V lost 6 bases and J lost 3; bases outside the gene matches: 4. Germline values: CDR1 KGHSH, CDR2 LQKENI. CDR3 nucleotides: TGTGCCAGCTCCGGCGGGACAGGGGACACCGGGGAGCTGTTTTTT. Translated, it gives CASSGGTGDTGELFF.

The chain uses TRBV7-2 and TRBJ2-1, with D unclear. Germline CDR1 SGHTA, CDR2 FQGNSA. The V gene lost 3 bases and the J gene lost 5 bases, with 11 bases spanning the gap. This CDR3 comprises 14 residues. CDR3 nucleotides: TGTGCCAGCAGCTTGTCAGTAGGCGACAATGAGCAGTTCTTC. Protein sequence: CASSLSVGDNEQFF. The full variable domain, completed using reference TRBV7-2 and TRBJ2-1, is GAGVSQSPSNKVTEKGKDVELRCDPISGHTALYWYRQSLGQGLEFLIYFQGNSAPDKSGLPSDRFSAERTGGSVSTLTIQRTQQEDSAVYLCASSLSVGDNEQFFGPGTRLTVL.